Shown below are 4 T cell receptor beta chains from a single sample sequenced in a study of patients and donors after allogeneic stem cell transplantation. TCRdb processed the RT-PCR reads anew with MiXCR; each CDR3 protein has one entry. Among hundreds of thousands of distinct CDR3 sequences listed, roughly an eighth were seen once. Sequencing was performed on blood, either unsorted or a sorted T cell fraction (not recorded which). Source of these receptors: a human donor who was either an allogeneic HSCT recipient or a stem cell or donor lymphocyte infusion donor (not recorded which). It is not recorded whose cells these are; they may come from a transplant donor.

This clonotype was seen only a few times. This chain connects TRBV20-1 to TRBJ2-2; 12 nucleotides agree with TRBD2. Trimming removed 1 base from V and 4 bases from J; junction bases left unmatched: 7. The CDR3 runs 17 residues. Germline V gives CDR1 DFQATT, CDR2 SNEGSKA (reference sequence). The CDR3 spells CSARGLAGVFGTGELFF. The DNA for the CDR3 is TGCAGTGCTAGAGGACTAGCGGGAGTCTTTGGCACCGGGGAGCTGTTTTTT.

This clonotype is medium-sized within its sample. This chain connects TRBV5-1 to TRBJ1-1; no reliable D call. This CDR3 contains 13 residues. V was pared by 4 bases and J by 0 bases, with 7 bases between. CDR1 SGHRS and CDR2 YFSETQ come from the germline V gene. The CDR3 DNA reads TGCGCCAGCAGCGACCATGTGAACACTGAAGCTTTCTTT. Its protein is CASSDHVNTEAFF.

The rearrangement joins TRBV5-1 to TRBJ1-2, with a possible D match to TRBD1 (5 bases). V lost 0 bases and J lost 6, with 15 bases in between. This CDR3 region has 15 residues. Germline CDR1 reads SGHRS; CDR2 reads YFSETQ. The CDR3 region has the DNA TGCGCCAGCAGCTTGGGACAGCCCGGTGCGGATGGCTACACCTTC. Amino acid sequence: CASSLGQPGADGYTF.

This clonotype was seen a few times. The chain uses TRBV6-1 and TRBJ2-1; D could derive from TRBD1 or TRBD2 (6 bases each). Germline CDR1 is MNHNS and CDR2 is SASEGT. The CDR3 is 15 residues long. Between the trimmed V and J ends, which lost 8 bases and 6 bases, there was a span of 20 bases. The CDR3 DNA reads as TGTGCCAGCGTTATACGCAGCGGAGGGGGCAATGAGCAGTTCTTC. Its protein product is CASVIRSGGGNEQFF.